The 14 T cell receptor beta chains reported below all come from one sample, sequenced in a study of shared clonotypes between healthy human individuals (TCRdb year 2020). Library preparation employed the immunoSEQ multiplex PCR assay. TCRdb holds this immuneACCESS table with in-frame rearrangements only. Some clones are missing; in checked studies, unresolved V genes explain under half, and the rest has no known cause. For this sample there are 450,000 to 500,000 clones; over 60% appear just once. In total, the top ten clones hold approximately 13% of the sample. Sequencing input: PBMCs. Receptors originate from a woman in her 40s in good health. Some clones in this sample may be carry-over from other donors' samples.

This clone was observed a handful of times. This chain connects TRBV6-4 to TRBJ2-1; 7 bases agree with TRBD2. Germline CDR1 is MRHNA and CDR2 is SNTAGT. The CDR3 sequence is 16 residues long. V was clipped by 4 bases and J by 8 bases; unmatched bases: 14. The chain's CDR3 is CASSAIPASGGDEQFF. The DNA for the CDR3 is TGTGCCAGCAGTGCCATTCCGGCTAGCGGAGGCGATGAGCAGTTCTTC.

J is TRBJ2-1 and V is TRBV29-1; D might be TRBD2 (5 bases). V was cut by 6 bases and J by 7 bases, with 16 bases left in between. This CDR3 spans 13 amino acids. Per germline, CDR1 SQVTM and CDR2 ANQGSEA. The CDR3 spells CSVTGVAYNEQFF. The CDR3 DNA sequence: TGCAGCGTGACCGGGGTCGCATATAATGAGCAGTTCTTC.

Notes on this clone: A read error is possible here, since a much larger clone lies one base away. This chain connects TRBV7-9 to TRBJ2-2; D unclear. Germline lookup yields CDR1 SEHNR and CDR2 FQNEAQ (reference sequence). The CDR3 is 13 residues long. Trimming shortened V by 6 bases and J by 5 bases, and 10 bases separated the two germline ends. CDR3 in amino acids: CASSAMETGELFF. In DNA form, the CDR3 reads TGTGCCAGCAGTGCGATGGAGACCGGGGAGCTGTTTTTT.

The chain is built from TRBV7-9 and TRBJ1-1; possibly TRBD1 for D (5 bases). Germline-derived CDR1 and CDR2 are SEHNR and FQNEAQ (reference sequence). The CDR3 runs 13 residues. With 3 bases removed from V and 3 bases from J, the gap between germline ends came to 8 bases. In DNA form, the CDR3 reads TGTGCCAGCAGCTTCCGGGACGACACTGAAGCTTTCTTT. It specifies CASSFRDDTEAFF.

This clone was recorded many times. The V gene is TRBV20-1, the J gene TRBJ2-1; D uncertain. The ends were cut back, 4 bases at V and 4 bases at J, with 5 bases in the middle. This CDR3 comprises 11 residues. The germline gives CDR1 DFQATT, CDR2 SNEGSKA (reference sequence). Here the CDR3 reads CSAMPYNEQFF. The CDR3 DNA sequence: TGCAGTGCTATGCCTTACAATGAGCAGTTCTTC.

This chain joins TRBV7-2 and TRBJ2-1; TRBD2 agrees at 8 bases. In germline, CDR1 is SGHTA, CDR2 FQGNSA. Trimming removed 2 bases from V and 8 bases from J; junction bases left unmatched: 8. There are 15 residues in the CDR3. The CDR3 protein is CASSLSGTRGYEQFF. The CDR3 DNA is TGTGCCAGCAGCTTATCCGGGACTAGAGGATATGAGCAGTTCTTC.

The chain couples TRBV9 to TRBJ2-7; D remains ambiguous. The CDR3 has 15 amino acids. The germline V and J ends were trimmed by 1 base and 4 bases, with 15 bases remaining between them. The germline V gene has CDR1 SGDLS and CDR2 YYNGEE. In DNA form, the CDR3 reads TGTGCCAGCAGCGTAAAGGGCAGCGAGGTTTACGAGCAGTACTTC. It yields the protein CASSVKGSEVYEQYF.

This sequence joins TRBV28 and TRBJ1-6; weak D call: TRBD1 (6 bases). The V end was cut by 3 bases, the J end by 10 bases, with 19 bases between. Germline CDR1 reads MDHEN; CDR2 reads SYDVKM. The CDR3 extends over 16 amino acids. The CDR3 DNA follows: TGTGCCAGCAGTTTTCCTTCACCCAGGGGTAGATCACCCCTCCACTTT. Its translation: CASSFPSPRGRSPLHF.

This clone was seen a few times. The chain is built from TRBV5-8 and TRBJ2-1, with D perhaps being TRBD1 or TRBD2 (5 bases each). Trimming stripped 0 bases from V and 5 bases from J, with 9 bases between. Germline V lookup: CDR1 SGHTS, CDR2 YDEGEE. The CDR3 is made up of 14 amino acids. The CDR3 loop is CASSLAGPHNEQFF. DNA of the CDR3: TGTGCCAGCAGCTTGGCGGGACCACACAATGAGCAGTTCTTC.

The chain is built from TRBV4-2 and TRBJ2-2; 10 bases match TRBD2. Germline V gene data show CDR1 as LGHNA and CDR2 as YNFKEQ. The length of the CDR3 is 16 residues. V lost 4 bases to trimming and J lost 7 bases; unmatched junction nucleotides: 9. The CDR3: CASSPLAGVSYGELFF. The CDR3 bases are TGTGCCAGCAGCCCGCTAGCGGGAGTATCATACGGGGAGCTGTTTTTT.

This clone was counted ten times or more. This chain links TRBV11-2 with TRBJ1-2; D is uncertain. The CDR3 contains 11 residues. Germline values: CDR1 SGHAT, CDR2 FQNNGV. V was trimmed by 4 bases and J by 4 bases, leaving 4 bases between them. CDR3 in DNA: TGTGCCAGCAGCTCCCTCTATGGCTACACCTTC. This sequence encodes CASSSLYGYTF.

A word on this clone: This is likely an artifact of a read error, given a far larger clone one base away. The same CDR3 arises from other DNA sequences in this sample as well. J is TRBJ2-7 and V is TRBV7-8, with 7 bases that match TRBD2. CDR3 size: 15 residues. The germline gives CDR1 SGHVS, CDR2 FQNEAQ. CDR3 sequence: CASSLSGYSAYEQYF. The CDR3 region has the DNA TGTGCCAGCAGCCTTAGCGGGTATTCCGCCTACGAACAGTACTTC.

The V call is TRBV11-1, the J call TRBJ2-3, with D perhaps matching TRBD2 (6 bases). This CDR3 contains 15 residues. Trimming removed 3 bases at V and 2 bases at J, with 12 bases between. The V gene's germline CDR1 is SGHAT and CDR2 FQDESV (reference sequence). CDR3 coding DNA: TGTGCCAGCAGCTTTGGGACTTCACTCACAGATACGCAGTATTTT. This sequence encodes CASSFGTSLTDTQYF.

The rearrangement links TRBV7-9 to TRBJ2-1; 9 nucleotides agree with TRBD1. The ends lost 5 bases at V and 4 bases at J; junction bases unmatched: 9. Per germline, CDR1 SEHNR and CDR2 FQNEAQ (reference sequence). This CDR3 has 16 residues. The CDR3 protein is CASSPTPGQGYNEQFF. The CDR3 bases are TGTGCCAGCAGCCCCACACCGGGACAGGGATACAATGAGCAGTTCTTC.